These 9 T cell receptor beta chains were sequenced from one sample in a study of blood T cell repertoires in COVID-19. Sequencing used immunoSEQ multiplex PCR; TCRdb keeps in-frame clones, though not all of them. The sample lists more than 65,000 clones, about 89% seen once, with more than 8% in the top ten. Sequencing was done on a sample of peripheral blood. Receptor source: a man aged 50 or older with acute or convalescent COVID-19.

This chain connects TRBV18 to TRBJ2-2; possibly TRBD1 for D (6 bases). This CDR3 has 15 residues. Trimming stripped 6 bases from V and 0 bases from J, with 11 bases between. Per the germline V gene, CDR1 is KGHSH and CDR2 is LQKENI. The CDR3 here is CASSKGDPNTGELFF. The CDR3 DNA reads as TGTGCCAGCTCGAAGGGGGACCCGAACACCGGGGAGCTGTTTTTT.

The genes are TRBV7-3 and TRBJ2-3, with 9 bases identical to TRBD2. Germline V gene data show CDR1 as SGHTA and CDR2 as FQGTGA. CDR3 length equals 15 residues. The V gene end was trimmed by 5 bases and the J gene end by 4 bases; junction bases not matched to a gene: 7. The DNA of the CDR3 is TGTGCCAGCAGCACAAGCGGGGGGCGGGCAGATACGCAGTATTTT. Amino acid sequence: CASSTSGGRADTQYF. The variable domain in full, completed from reference TRBV7-3 and TRBJ2-3, reads GAGVSQTPSNKVTEKGKYVELRCDPISGHTALYWYRQSLGQGPEFLIYFQGTGAADDSGLPNDRFFAVRPEGSVSTLKIQRTERGDSAVYLCASSTSGGRADTQYFGPGTRLTVL.

V is TRBV6-5 and J is TRBJ2-7; 8 nucleotides line up with TRBD2. This CDR3 spans 14 amino acids. V dropped 8 bases and J dropped 0; count of bases not matched to a gene: 6. The V gene's germline CDR1 is MNHEY and CDR2 SVGAGI. CDR3 protein: CASLTSGSSYEQYF. CDR3 DNA sequence: TGTGCCAGCCTTACTAGCGGTTCCTCCTACGAGCAGTACTTC.

The chain joins TRBV5-1 to TRBJ2-7; TRBD1 is a possible D gene (6 bases). The CDR3 extends over 15 amino acids. Trimming pared 4 bases from V and 5 bases from J, leaving 19 bases between. Looked up from germline, CDR1 is SGHRS and CDR2 is YFSETQ. This chain's CDR3 is CASSPSPGERHEQYF. The CDR3, as DNA: TGCGCCAGCAGCCCCTCCCCAGGGGAGAGGCACGAGCAGTACTTC.

This chain links TRBV6-5 with TRBJ2-7; unclear D gene. The CDR3 has 11 amino acids. CDR1 is MNHEY, CDR2 SVGAGI, per germline. The V end was cut by 2 bases, the J end by 6 bases, with 5 bases between. In nucleotides, the CDR3 is TGTGCCAGCAGTTACGGCGGCGAGCAGTACTTC. Translating gives CASSYGGEQYF.

The gene calls are TRBV30 and TRBJ1-5; 7 bases match TRBD1. The CDR3 has 19 residues. With V trimmed by 0 bases and J by 3 bases, 17 bases remained unmatched. Germline lookup yields CDR1 GTSNPN and CDR2 SVGIG (reference sequence). CDR3 in DNA: TGTGCCTGGAGTGTAGGAATGTTGGGAACAGGGGTCCTCAATCAGCCCCAGCATTTT. Translating it yields CAWSVGMLGTGVLNQPQHF. Complete variable domain (other parts from reference TRBV30 and TRBJ1-5): SQTIHQWPATLVQPVGSPLSLECTVEGTSNPNLYWYRQAAGRGLQLLFYSVGIGQISSEVPQNLSASRPQDRQFILSSKKLLLSDSGFYLCAWSVGMLGTGVLNQPQHFGDGTRLSIL.

The CDR3 nucleotides are TGTGCCAGCAGTTACGGGGCGGATAAGAATGAAAAACTGTTTTTT. Its translation is CASSYGADKNEKLFF. The chain links TRBV6-5 to TRBJ1-4; D perhaps matches TRBD1 (5 bases). V gave up 2 bases and J gave up 5 bases, with 12 bases separating them. CDR3 size: 15 residues. Germline loops: CDR1 MNHEY, CDR2 SVGAGI.

This sequence joins TRBV25-1 and TRBJ1-2; TRBD1 matches at 9 bases. Trimming removed 6 bases from V and 5 bases from J; junction bases left unmatched: 4. Germline lookup yields CDR1 MGHDK and CDR2 SYGVNS. CDR3 size: 13 residues. This CDR3 is CASRGQGGYGYTF. The CDR3 nucleotides read TGTGCCAGCAGGGGACAGGGAGGGTATGGCTACACCTTC.

This clone was recorded once. This chain joins TRBV3-1 (or the pseudogene TRBV3-2) and TRBJ1-1, with 7 bases fitting TRBD1. J was trimmed by 8 bases and V by 2 bases; bases with no gene match: 2. CDR1 and CDR2 (germline): LGHDT, YNNKEL (reference sequence). The CDR3 consists of 12 residues. CDR3 bases: TGTGCCAGCAGCCAATGGGACAGAGAAGCTTTCTTT. Translation gives CASSQWDREAFF.